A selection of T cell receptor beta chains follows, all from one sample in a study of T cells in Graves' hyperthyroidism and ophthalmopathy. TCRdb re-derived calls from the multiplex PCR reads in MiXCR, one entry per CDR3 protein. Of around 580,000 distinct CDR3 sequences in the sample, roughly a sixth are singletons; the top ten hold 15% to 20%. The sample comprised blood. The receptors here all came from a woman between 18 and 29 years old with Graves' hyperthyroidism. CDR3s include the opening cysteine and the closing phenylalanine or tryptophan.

cdr3_aa: CASSFLAGTEAFF
v_call: TRBV7-9
j_call: TRBJ1-1

cdr3_aa: CASSQARGRGAYEQYF
v_call: TRBV4-2
j_call: TRBJ2-7

cdr3_aa: CASSSGAGSTDTQYF
v_call: TRBV19
j_call: TRBJ2-3

cdr3_aa: CASSPGRKNEKLFF
v_call: TRBV7-9
j_call: TRBJ1-4

cdr3_aa: CASSRVGGTNNEQFF
v_call: TRBV2
j_call: TRBJ2-1

cdr3_aa: CSAGGPVVSLHF
v_call: TRBV20-1
j_call: TRBJ1-6

cdr3_aa: CASSLAGWADTQYF
v_call: TRBV7-2
j_call: TRBJ2-3

cdr3_aa: CASSPKRVRVEFLAQYF
v_call: TRBV7-9
j_call: TRBJ2-3

cdr3_aa: CASSMGQGVKEAFF
v_call: TRBV19
j_call: TRBJ1-1

cdr3_aa: CSARSARGHTYEQYF
v_call: TRBV20-1
j_call: TRBJ2-7

cdr3_aa: CASSDRGRGGYETQYF
v_call: TRBV10-2
j_call: TRBJ2-5

cdr3_aa: CASSPQESNEQFF
v_call: TRBV27
j_call: TRBJ2-1

cdr3_aa: CSAPRTGGVEQYF
v_call: TRBV20-1
j_call: TRBJ2-7

cdr3_aa: CASSLVTGFGTTGELFF
v_call: TRBV7-9
j_call: TRBJ2-2

cdr3_aa: CASSQGPYNEQFF
v_call: TRBV7-2
j_call: TRBJ2-1

cdr3_aa: CASTFWDSKRLATNEKLFF
v_call: TRBV6-7
j_call: TRBJ1-4

cdr3_aa: CASSESLDRENNEQFF
v_call: TRBV2
j_call: TRBJ2-1

cdr3_aa: CAIDDRGSGGNEQFF
v_call: TRBV10-3
j_call: TRBJ2-1

cdr3_aa: CASSTLKLSGQMYQETQYF
v_call: TRBV7-9
j_call: TRBJ2-5

cdr3_aa: CASREVSSGNNEQFF
v_call: TRBV7-9
j_call: TRBJ2-1

cdr3_aa: CASSQQGPLLEAFF
v_call: TRBV25-1
j_call: TRBJ1-1

cdr3_aa: CASSQSQGPDSYNEQFF
v_call: TRBV7-9
j_call: TRBJ2-1

cdr3_aa: CASSETGTTEKLFF
v_call: TRBV11-2
j_call: TRBJ1-4

cdr3_aa: CASSSTTSGSYAYNEQFF
v_call: TRBV7-8
j_call: TRBJ2-1

cdr3_aa: CASSGGTGHQPQHF
v_call: TRBV2
j_call: TRBJ1-5

cdr3_aa: CASRFSSGSYNEQFF
v_call: TRBV6-1
j_call: TRBJ2-1

cdr3_aa: CASSVFRSPLHF
v_call: TRBV9
j_call: TRBJ1-6

cdr3_aa: CSQRRGGDNEQFF
v_call: TRBV20-1
j_call: TRBJ2-1

cdr3_aa: CASSSGTSGGQETQYF
v_call: TRBV6-2/TRBV6-3
j_call: TRBJ2-5

cdr3_aa: CATSDPGTGDYEQYF
v_call: TRBV24-1
j_call: TRBJ2-7

cdr3_aa: CSAPTSGGKNEQFF
v_call: TRBV20-1
j_call: TRBJ2-1

cdr3_aa: CASSLGTDANEKLFF
v_call: TRBV12-3/TRBV12-4
j_call: TRBJ1-4

cdr3_aa: CASSFKSGLAGESSYNEQFF
v_call: TRBV11-2
j_call: TRBJ2-1

cdr3_aa: CASRTGAGRGLNTEAFF
v_call: TRBV12-3/TRBV12-4
j_call: TRBJ1-1

cdr3_aa: CASSEPAERETTGELFF
v_call: TRBV2
j_call: TRBJ2-2

cdr3_aa: CASKPLTSDSSNSYEQYF
v_call: TRBV6-2/TRBV6-3
j_call: TRBJ2-7

cdr3_aa: CASSAPRTSGTNEQFF
v_call: TRBV28
j_call: TRBJ2-1

cdr3_aa: CSARPTVNTEAFF
v_call: TRBV20-1
j_call: TRBJ1-1

cdr3_aa: CASTLQGALYEQYF
v_call: TRBV12-3/TRBV12-4
j_call: TRBJ2-7

cdr3_aa: CASRKTRRKNTEAFF
v_call: TRBV12-3/TRBV12-4
j_call: TRBJ1-1

cdr3_aa: CASSQDLAGYTDTQYF
v_call: TRBV14
j_call: TRBJ2-3

cdr3_aa: CASSTRVSDTGELFF
v_call: TRBV5-5
j_call: TRBJ2-2

cdr3_aa: CASSFPQVQQYF
v_call: TRBV7-9
j_call: TRBJ2-5

cdr3_aa: CASSLGDRHNEQFF
v_call: TRBV12-3/TRBV12-4
j_call: TRBJ2-1

cdr3_aa: CATSRGGVGDTQYF
v_call: TRBV7-3
j_call: TRBJ2-3

cdr3_aa: CASSYRTFSSYNSPLHF
v_call: TRBV27
j_call: TRBJ1-6

cdr3_aa: CASSLVQRFGGRGGEQYF
v_call: TRBV7-8
j_call: TRBJ2-7

cdr3_aa: CSVVPLAGLHYNEQFF
v_call: TRBV29-1
j_call: TRBJ2-1

cdr3_aa: CASRGTPYEQYF
v_call: TRBV6-1
j_call: TRBJ2-7